What follows are 17 T cell receptor beta chains derived from one specimen sequenced in a study of T cells in Graves' hyperthyroidism and ophthalmopathy. RNA transcripts were the template for amplifying TCR beta CDR3 regions. The TCR CDR3 was amplified in a first-round RT-PCR using the HTBI primer set. Via MiXCR, TCRdb re-called the multiplex PCR reads, giving one row per CDR3 protein. The repertoire includes 660,000 or so distinct CDR3 sequences, 45% of them detected once, and roughly 7.2% sits in the top ten. The sequenced material came from peripheral blood or thyroid tissue (not recorded which). Source of these receptors: an adult man with Graves' disease, either hyperthyroidism or ophthalmopathy (not recorded which).

This clonotype was counted at least ten times. The gene calls are TRBV2 and TRBJ1-5; D is perhaps TRBD1 (5 bases). The CDR3 totals 15 residues. Germline loops: CDR1 SNHLY, CDR2 FYNNEI. Deletions cut 4 bases from V and 2 bases from J, with 12 bases between. CDR3 sequence: CASSVRGTGNQPQHF. The DNA of the CDR3 is TGTGCCAGCAGTGTCCGGGGGACTGGCAATCAGCCCCAGCATTTT.

This clonotype was seen at least ten times. J is TRBJ2-5 and V is TRBV20-1; D possibly uses TRBD1 or TRBD2 (7 bases each). The CDR3 has 15 residues. Per germline, CDR1 DFQATT and CDR2 SNEGSKA (reference sequence). V lost 6 bases and J 1 base, leaving 18 bases between the germline ends. For the CDR3, the DNA is TGCAGTGCCGCAGGGGGGGAGGCGGGCCAAGAGACCCAGTACTTC. Translated: CSAAGGEAGQETQYF.

This chain uses TRBV29-1 with TRBJ2-7, with 13 positions matching TRBD2. The V gene's germline CDR1 is SQVTM and CDR2 ANQGSEA. J lost 1 base, V lost 8 bases, and 5 bases had no gene match. The length of the CDR3 is 14 residues. Here the CDR3 DNA reads TGCAGCATCTGGACTAGCGGGGGTTCCTACGAGCAGTACTTC. It is translated as CSIWTSGGSYEQYF.

This clonotype was seen repeatedly, ten times or more. This chain joins TRBV12-3 or TRBV12-4 and TRBJ1-1, with 8 bases fitting TRBD1. CDR3 length equals 13 residues. Trimming removed 6 bases from V and 0 bases from J; junction bases left unmatched: 0. CDR3 residues: CASRGQVNTEAFF. The CDR3 nucleotides are TGTGCCAGCAGGGGACAGGTGAACACTGAAGCTTTCTTT.

This clonotype was seen many times. The V call is TRBV6-5, the J call TRBJ1-2; D call uncertain. The length of the CDR3 is 14 residues. Trimming removed 5 bases at V and 5 bases at J, with 15 bases between. Germline CDR1 and CDR2: MNHEY and SVGAGI. The CDR3 reads CASSEDGGGYGYTF. The CDR3 DNA reads TGTGCCAGCAGTGAAGATGGCGGCGGGTATGGCTACACCTTC.

Many counts were recorded for this clonotype. V is TRBV2 and J is TRBJ1-1; D gene uncertain. Germline V CDR1 and CDR2: SNHLY, FYNNEI. The V and J ends lost 3 bases and 11 bases respectively, with 10 bases between them. This CDR3 spans 11 amino acids. The DNA of the CDR3 is TGTGCCAGCAGTGATGCCCTGATCGCTTTCTTT. It specifies CASSDALIAFF.

This clonotype was seen at least ten times. This chain joins TRBV29-1 and TRBJ2-7; maybe TRBD2 (6 bases). The V gene's germline CDR1 is SQVTM and CDR2 ANQGSEA. V was cut by 7 bases and J by 7 bases, with 23 bases left in between. The CDR3 is 14 residues long. CDR3 sequence reads: CSARGGGAREEQYF. The CDR3 bases are TGCAGCGCAAGAGGCGGCGGGGCGAGGGAGGAGCAGTACTTC.

This chain joins TRBV7-6 and TRBJ1-2; TRBD1 matches at 7 bases. The germline gives CDR1 SGHVS, CDR2 FNYEAQ. The CDR3 extends over 15 amino acids. The V and J ends lost 5 bases and 4 bases, in that order; junction bases with no gene match: 10. As DNA, the CDR3 is TGTGCCAGCAGCCAGGGGGGGCAGGACGCCTATGGCTACACCTTC. Translated: CASSQGGQDAYGYTF.

This clonotype was observed a handful of times. The chain joins TRBV20-1 to TRBJ1-6; D not resolved. Trimming took off 3 bases at V and 2 bases at J, with 14 bases between the two ends. Germline V gives CDR1 DFQATT, CDR2 SNEGSKA (reference sequence). This CDR3 has 16 residues. The CDR3 sequence: CSASEVQQPYNSPLHF. As DNA, the CDR3 is TGCAGTGCTAGTGAGGTACAGCAACCCTATAATTCACCCCTCCACTTT.

J is TRBJ2-7 and V is TRBV7-2; D uncertain. In germline, CDR1 is SGHTA, CDR2 FQGNSA. V shed 10 bases and J shed 3 bases, with 10 bases lying between them. The CDR3 is 11 residues long. The CDR3 spells CATSVHYEQYF. The CDR3 nucleotides read TGTGCCACCTCCGTCCACTACGAGCAGTACTTC.

The chain couples TRBV7-2 to TRBJ1-2, with 9 bases identical to TRBD1. Per the germline V gene, CDR1 is SGHTA and CDR2 is FQGNSA. The J segment lost 6 bases and the V segment lost 6 bases, leaving 14 bases of the junction unmatched. The CDR3 totals 16 residues. CDR3 coding DNA: TGTGCCAGCAGACATTACAGGGGGCGTACTCGGGATGGCTACACCTTC. This encodes CASRHYRGRTRDGYTF.

This clonotype has ten or more counts. The chain is built from TRBV29-1 and TRBJ2-7; 8 bases line up with TRBD2. The CDR3 spans 14 residues. Germline V gene data show CDR1 as SQVTM and CDR2 as ANQGSEA. Unmatched junction bases numbered 11, after V lost 3 bases and J lost 7 bases. CDR3 loop: CSVEKAGGGGEQYF. Here the CDR3 DNA reads TGCAGCGTTGAGAAGGCGGGAGGAGGAGGGGAGCAGTACTTC.

Concerning this clonotype: Without the conserved terminal phenylalanine or tryptophan, this CDR3 likely stems from a read error. The chain has TRBV7-2 and TRBJ1-1; D perhaps matches TRBD1 (6 bases). This CDR3 has 17 amino acids. CDR1 is SGHTA and CDR2 is FQGNSA in the germline V gene. CDR3 sequence (DNA): TGCGCCAGCAGCCAAGATATTAGTTCTCGGGGGGCGCGGACAGCTTTCTCT. Residues: CASSQDISSRGARTAFS.

The chain links TRBV6-5 to TRBJ2-7, with 11 bases that match TRBD1. The germline gives CDR1 MNHEY, CDR2 SVGAGI. This CDR3 contains 14 residues. The V segment lost 6 bases and the J segment 5 bases; nucleotides outside the gene matches: 6. The CDR3 DNA reads TGTGCCAGCAGGAGGACAGGGGGCATCAACGAGCAGTACTTC. It is translated as CASRRTGGINEQYF.

This clonotype was observed a few times. The rearrangement uses TRBV7-9 and TRBJ2-5; D not certain. The V gene's germline CDR1 is SEHNR and CDR2 FQNEAQ (reference sequence). With 3 bases removed from V and 7 bases from J, the gap between germline ends came to 12 bases. CDR3 length: 13 amino acids. The DNA for the CDR3 is TGTGCCAGCAGCTTGGAGCAGTGGGGGACCCAGTACTTC. This translates into CASSLEQWGTQYF.

This clonotype turned up a few times. This chain joins TRBV9 and TRBJ2-5; 9 bases fit TRBD1. CDR1 is SGDLS, CDR2 YYNGEE, per germline. After removal of 4 bases from V and 0 bases from J, the junction contained 7 bases not matched to a gene. The CDR3 contains 16 residues. This chain's CDR3 is CASSQGDRGYQETQYF. The DNA of the CDR3 is TGTGCCAGCAGCCAAGGAGACAGGGGGTACCAAGAGACCCAGTACTTC.

The CDR3 loop reads CATSDLPGASQYF. In nucleotides, the CDR3 is TGTGCCACCAGTGACTTGCCGGGGGCTTCTCAGTACTTC. The rearrangement links TRBV24-1 to TRBJ2-5; the D gene could be TRBD1 or TRBD2 (6 bases each). Germline-derived CDR1 and CDR2 are KGHDR and SFDVKD. The CDR3 is 13 amino acids. The V and J ends lost 4 bases and 11 bases respectively, with 16 bases between them.